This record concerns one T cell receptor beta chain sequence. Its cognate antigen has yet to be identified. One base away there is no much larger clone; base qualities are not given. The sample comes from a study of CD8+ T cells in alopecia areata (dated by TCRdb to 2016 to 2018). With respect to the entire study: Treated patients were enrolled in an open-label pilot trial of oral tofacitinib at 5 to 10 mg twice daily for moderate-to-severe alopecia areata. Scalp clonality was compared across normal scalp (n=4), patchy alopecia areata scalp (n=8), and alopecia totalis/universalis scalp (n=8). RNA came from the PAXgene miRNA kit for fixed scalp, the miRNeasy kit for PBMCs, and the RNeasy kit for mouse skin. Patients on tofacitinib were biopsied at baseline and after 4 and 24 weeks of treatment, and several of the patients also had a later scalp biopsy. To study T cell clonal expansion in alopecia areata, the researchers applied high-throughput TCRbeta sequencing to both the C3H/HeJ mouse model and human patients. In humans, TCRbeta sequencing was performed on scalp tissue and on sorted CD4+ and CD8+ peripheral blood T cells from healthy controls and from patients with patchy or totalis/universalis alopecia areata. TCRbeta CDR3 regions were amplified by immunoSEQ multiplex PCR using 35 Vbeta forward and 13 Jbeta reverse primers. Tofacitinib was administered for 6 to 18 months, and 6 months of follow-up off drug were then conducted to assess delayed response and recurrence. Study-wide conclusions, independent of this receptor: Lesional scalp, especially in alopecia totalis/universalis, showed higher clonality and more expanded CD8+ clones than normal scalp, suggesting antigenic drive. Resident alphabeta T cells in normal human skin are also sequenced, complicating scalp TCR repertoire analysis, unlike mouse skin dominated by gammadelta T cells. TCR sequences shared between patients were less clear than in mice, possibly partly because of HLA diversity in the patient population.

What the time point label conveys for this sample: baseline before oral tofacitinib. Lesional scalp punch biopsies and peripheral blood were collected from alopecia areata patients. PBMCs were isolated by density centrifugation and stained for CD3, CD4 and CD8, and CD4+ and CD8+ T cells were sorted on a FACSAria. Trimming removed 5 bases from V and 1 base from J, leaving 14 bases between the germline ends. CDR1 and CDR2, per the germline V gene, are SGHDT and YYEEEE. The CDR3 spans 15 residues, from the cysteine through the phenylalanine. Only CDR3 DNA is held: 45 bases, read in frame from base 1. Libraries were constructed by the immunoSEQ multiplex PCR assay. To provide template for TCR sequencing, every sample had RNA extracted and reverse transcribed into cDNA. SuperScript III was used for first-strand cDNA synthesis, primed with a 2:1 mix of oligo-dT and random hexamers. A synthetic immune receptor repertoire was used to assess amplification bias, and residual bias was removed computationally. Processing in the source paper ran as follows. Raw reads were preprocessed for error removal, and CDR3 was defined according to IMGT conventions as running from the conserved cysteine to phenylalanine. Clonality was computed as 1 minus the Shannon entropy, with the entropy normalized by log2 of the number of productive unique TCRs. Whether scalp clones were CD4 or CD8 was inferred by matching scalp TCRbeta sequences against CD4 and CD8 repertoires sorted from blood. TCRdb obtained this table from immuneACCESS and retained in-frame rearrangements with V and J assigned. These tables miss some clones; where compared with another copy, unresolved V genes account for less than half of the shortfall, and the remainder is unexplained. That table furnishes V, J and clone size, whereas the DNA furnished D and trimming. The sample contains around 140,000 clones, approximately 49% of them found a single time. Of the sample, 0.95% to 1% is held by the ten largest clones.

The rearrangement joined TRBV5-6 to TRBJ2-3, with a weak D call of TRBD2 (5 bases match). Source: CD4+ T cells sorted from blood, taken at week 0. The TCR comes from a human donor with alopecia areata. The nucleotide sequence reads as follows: TGTGCCAGCAGGCTTTGGGGAGAGGGCACAGATACGCAGTATTTT. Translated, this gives CASRLWGEGTDTQYF.